This TCR beta chain was observed in a study of T cell repertoires in cytomegalovirus infection. Study details: Evidence of both CMV infection and a matching HLA type came from public TCR beta signatures.

Study conclusions and caveats: The study found HLA-C-restricted CMV-specific TCR beta clonotypes dominating the ex vivo response.

CDR3 length: 15 amino acids. V gave up 2 bases and J gave up 0 bases, with 5 bases separating them. The germline CDR1 and CDR2 sequences are MNHEY and SMNVEV (reference sequence). TCRdb independently ran MiXCR on the reads; one entry per CDR3 protein. The table lists 750,000 to 950,000 distinct CDR3 sequences, just under 30% of them singletons, with less than 15% in the top ten. Concerning this clonotype itself: Its antigen is unknown.

The starting material was cultured CD8+ T cells from PBMCs, obtained from culture after CMV antigen stimulation. This clonotype was sampled from a human donor in good health (CMV status not recorded). Some clones in this sample may be carry-over from other donors' samples. V is TRBV27 and J is TRBJ2-6; no firm D call. CDR3 bases: TGTGCCAGCAGTTTACAGGTCTCTGGGGCCAACGTCCTGACTTTC. Translating gives CASSLQVSGANVLTF.